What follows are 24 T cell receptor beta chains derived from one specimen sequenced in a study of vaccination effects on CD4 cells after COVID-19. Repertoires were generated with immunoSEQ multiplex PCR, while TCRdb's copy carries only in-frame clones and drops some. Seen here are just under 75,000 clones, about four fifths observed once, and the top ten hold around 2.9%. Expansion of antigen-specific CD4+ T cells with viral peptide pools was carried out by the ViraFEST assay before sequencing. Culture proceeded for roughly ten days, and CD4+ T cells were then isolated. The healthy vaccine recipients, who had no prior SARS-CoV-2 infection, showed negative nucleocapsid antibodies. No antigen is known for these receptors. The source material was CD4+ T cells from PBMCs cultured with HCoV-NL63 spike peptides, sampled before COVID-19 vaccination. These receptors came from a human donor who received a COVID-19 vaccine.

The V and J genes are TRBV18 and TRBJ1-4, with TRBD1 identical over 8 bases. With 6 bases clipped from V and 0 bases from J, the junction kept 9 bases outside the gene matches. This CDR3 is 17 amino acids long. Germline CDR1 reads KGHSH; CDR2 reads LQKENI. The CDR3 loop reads CASSPRQGAATNEKLFF. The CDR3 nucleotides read TGTGCCAGCTCCCCCAGGCAGGGGGCTGCAACTAATGAAAAACTGTTTTTT.

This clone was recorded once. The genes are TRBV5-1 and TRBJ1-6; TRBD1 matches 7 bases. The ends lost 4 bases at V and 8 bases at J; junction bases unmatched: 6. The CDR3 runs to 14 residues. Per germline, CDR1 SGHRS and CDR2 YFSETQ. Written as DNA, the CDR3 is TGCGCCAGCAGCCCGGGACAGCCCGATTCACCCCTCCACTTT. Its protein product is CASSPGQPDSPLHF.

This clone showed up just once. CDR3 residues: CATSRKNTGELFF. The DNA of the CDR3 is TGTGCCACCAGCAGGAAGAACACCGGGGAGCTGTTTTTT. The genes are TRBV15 and TRBJ2-2; no clear D gene. Trimming pared 3 bases from V and 1 base from J, leaving 3 bases between. Germline-derived CDR1 and CDR2 are LNHNV and YYDKDF (reference sequence). The CDR3 has 13 amino acids.

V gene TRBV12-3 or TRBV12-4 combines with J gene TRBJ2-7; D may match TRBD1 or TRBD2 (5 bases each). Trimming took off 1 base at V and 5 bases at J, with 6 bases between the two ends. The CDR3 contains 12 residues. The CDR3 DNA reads TGTGCCAGCAGTTTAGGGGGGAACGAGCAGTACGTC. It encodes CASSLGGNEQYV.

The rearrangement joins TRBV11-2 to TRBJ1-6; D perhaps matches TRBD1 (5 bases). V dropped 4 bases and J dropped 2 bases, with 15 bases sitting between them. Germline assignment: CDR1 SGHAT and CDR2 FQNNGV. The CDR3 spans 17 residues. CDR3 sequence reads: CASSSPRGRTYNSPLHF. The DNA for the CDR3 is TGTGCCAGCAGCTCCCCTAGGGGAAGGACCTATAATTCACCCCTCCACTTT. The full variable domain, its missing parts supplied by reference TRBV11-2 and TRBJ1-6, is EAGVAQSPRYKIIEKRQSVAFWCNPISGHATLYWYQQILGQGPKLLIQFQNNGVVDDSQLPKDRFSAERLKGVDSTLKIQPAKLEDSAVYLCASSSPRGRTYNSPLHFGNGTRLTVT.

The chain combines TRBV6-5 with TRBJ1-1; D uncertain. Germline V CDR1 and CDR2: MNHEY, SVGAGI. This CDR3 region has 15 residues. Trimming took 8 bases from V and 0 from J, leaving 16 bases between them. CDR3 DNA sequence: TGTGCCAGCTATAAGGGCCCAAGCATGAACACTGAAGCTTTCTTT. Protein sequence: CASYKGPSMNTEAFF.

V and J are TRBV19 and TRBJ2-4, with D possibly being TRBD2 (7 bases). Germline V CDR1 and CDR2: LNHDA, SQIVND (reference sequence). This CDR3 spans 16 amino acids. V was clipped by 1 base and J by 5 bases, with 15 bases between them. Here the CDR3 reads CASSIARGGAENIQYF. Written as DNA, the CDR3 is TGTGCCAGTAGTATAGCCCGCGGGGGCGCCGAAAACATTCAGTACTTC.

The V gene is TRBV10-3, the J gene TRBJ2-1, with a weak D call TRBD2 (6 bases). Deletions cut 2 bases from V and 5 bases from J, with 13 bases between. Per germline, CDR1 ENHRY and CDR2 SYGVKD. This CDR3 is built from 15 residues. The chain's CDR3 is CAISETSLHNNEQFF. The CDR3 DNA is TGTGCCATCAGTGAGACTAGCCTCCACAACAATGAGCAGTTCTTC.

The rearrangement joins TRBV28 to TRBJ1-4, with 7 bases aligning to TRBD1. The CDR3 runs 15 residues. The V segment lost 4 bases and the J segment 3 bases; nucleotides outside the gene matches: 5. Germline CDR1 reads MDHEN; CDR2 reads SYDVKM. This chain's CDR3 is CASSSSGGSNEKLFF. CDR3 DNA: TGTGCCAGCAGTTCATCAGGGGGGTCTAATGAAAAACTGTTTTTT.

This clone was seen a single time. The CDR3 nucleotides are TGTGCCAGCAGCTTCGCAGAGACAGGGGCAGATACGCAGTATTTT. It is translated as CASSFAETGADTQYF. The chain combines TRBV7-2 with TRBJ2-3; 8 bases are shared with TRBD1. The CDR3 extends over 15 amino acids. CDR1 and CDR2 from the germline V gene are SGHTA and FQGNSA. After removal of 3 bases from V and 4 bases from J, the junction contained 6 bases not matched to a gene. Supplemented by reference TRBV7-2 and TRBJ2-3, the full variable domain reads GAGVSQSPSNKVTEKGKDVELRCDPISGHTALYWYRQSLGQGLEFLIYFQGNSAPDKSGLPSDRFSAERTGGSVSTLTIQRTQQEDSAVYLCASSFAETGADTQYFGPGTRLTVL.

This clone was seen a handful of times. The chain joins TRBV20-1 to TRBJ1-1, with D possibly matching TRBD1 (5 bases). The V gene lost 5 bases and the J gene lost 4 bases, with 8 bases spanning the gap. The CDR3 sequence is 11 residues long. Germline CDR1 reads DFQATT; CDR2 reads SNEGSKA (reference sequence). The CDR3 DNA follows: TGCAGTGCTCACAGGATCACTGAAGCTTTCTTT. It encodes CSAHRITEAFF.

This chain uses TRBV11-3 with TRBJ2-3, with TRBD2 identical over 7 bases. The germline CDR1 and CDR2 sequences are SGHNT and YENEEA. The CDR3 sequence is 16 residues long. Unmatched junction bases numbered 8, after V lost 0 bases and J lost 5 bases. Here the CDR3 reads CASSLDGLGGGDTQYF. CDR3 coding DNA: TGTGCCAGCAGCTTAGATGGCCTTGGGGGGGGAGATACGCAGTATTTT.

CDR3 region: CAWMTQPRGGYTF. The CDR3 DNA follows: TGTGCCTGGATGACTCAACCTCGAGGTGGCTACACCTTC. The chain carries TRBV30 and TRBJ1-2; no definite D call. The CDR3 has 13 residues. The germline V gene encodes CDR1 GTSNPN and CDR2 SVGIG (reference sequence). Trimming took off 4 bases at V and 7 bases at J, with 16 bases between the two ends.

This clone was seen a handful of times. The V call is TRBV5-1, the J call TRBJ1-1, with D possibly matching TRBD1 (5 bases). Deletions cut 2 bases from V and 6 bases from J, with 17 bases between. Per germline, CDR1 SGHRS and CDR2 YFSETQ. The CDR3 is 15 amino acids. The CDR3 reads CASSFSAGGVPEAFF. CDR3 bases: TGCGCCAGCAGCTTTAGTGCCGGGGGGGTCCCTGAAGCTTTCTTT. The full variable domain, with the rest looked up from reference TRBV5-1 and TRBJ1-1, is KAGVTQTPRYLIKTRGQQVTLSCSPISGHRSVSWYQQTPGQGLQFLFEYFSETQRNKGNFPGRFSGRQFSNSRSEMNVSTLELGDSALYLCASSFSAGGVPEAFFGQGTRLTVV.

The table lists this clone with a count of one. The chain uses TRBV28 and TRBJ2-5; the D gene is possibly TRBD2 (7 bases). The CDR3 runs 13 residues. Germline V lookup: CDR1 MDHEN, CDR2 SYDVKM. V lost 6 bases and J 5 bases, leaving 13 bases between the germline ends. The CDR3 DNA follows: TGTGCCAGCAGACGGGGGGCTGGGGAGACCCAGTACTTC. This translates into CASRRGAGETQYF. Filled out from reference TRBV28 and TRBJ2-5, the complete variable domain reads DVKVTQSSRYLVKRTGEKVFLECVQDMDHENMFWYRQDPGLGLRLIYFSYDVKMKEKGDIPEGYSVSREKKERFSLILESASTNQTSMYLCASRRGAGETQYFGPGTRLLVL.

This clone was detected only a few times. CDR3 nucleotides: TGTGCCAGTAGACCAACAGGTCACAATCAGCCCCAGCATTTT. Protein: CASRPTGHNQPQHF. The chain links TRBV19 to TRBJ1-5, with TRBD1 as a possible D gene (5 bases). Trimming left V 6 bases short and J 3 bases short, with 12 bases between. Germline V gene sequence: CDR1 LNHDA, CDR2 SQIVND (reference sequence). This CDR3 comprises 14 residues.

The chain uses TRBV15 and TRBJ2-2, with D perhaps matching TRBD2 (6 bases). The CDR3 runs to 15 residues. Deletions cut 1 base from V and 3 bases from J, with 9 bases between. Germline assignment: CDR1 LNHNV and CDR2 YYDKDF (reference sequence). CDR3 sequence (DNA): TGTGCCACCAGCAGAGCAGGAGGGCACACCGGGGAGCTGTTTTTT. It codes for CATSRAGGHTGELFF.

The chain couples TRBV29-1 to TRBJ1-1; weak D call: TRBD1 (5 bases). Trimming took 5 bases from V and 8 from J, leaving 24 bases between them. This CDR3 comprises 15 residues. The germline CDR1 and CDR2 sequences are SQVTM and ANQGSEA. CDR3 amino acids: CSVSLRGPLDLEAFF. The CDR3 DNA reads TGCAGCGTTTCGCTAAGGGGACCCCTTGATTTAGAAGCTTTCTTT.

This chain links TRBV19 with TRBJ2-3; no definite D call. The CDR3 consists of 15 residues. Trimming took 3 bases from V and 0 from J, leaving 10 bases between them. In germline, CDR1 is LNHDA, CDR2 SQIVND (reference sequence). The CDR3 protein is CASSIRPESTDTQYF. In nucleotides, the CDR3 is TGTGCCAGTAGTATCCGACCGGAGAGCACAGATACGCAGTATTTT.

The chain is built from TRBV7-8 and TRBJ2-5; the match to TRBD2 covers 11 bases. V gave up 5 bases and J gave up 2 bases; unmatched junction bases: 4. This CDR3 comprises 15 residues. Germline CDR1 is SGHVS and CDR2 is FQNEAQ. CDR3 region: CASSDIAGGQETQYF. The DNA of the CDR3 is TGTGCCAGCAGCGACATAGCGGGGGGGCAAGAGACCCAGTACTTC.

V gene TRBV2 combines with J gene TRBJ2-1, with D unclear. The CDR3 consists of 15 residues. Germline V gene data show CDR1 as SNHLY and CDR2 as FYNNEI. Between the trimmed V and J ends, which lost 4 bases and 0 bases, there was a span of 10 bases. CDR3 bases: TGTGCCAGCAGTGGTTCCATGCCCTCCTACAATGAGCAGTTCTTC. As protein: CASSGSMPSYNEQFF.

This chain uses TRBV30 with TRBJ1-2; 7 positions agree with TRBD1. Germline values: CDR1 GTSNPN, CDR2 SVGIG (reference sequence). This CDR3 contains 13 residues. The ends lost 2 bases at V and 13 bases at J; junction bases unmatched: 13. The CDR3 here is CAWSPQRETGLTF. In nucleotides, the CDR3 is TGTGCCTGGAGTCCGCAAAGGGAGACAGGGCTCACCTTC.

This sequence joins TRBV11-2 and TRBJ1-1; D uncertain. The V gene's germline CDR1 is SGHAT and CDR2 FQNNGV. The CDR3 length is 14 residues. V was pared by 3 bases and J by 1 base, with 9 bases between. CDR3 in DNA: TGTGCCAGCAGCTTTTTACCAGGGAACACTGAAGCTTTCTTT. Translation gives CASSFLPGNTEAFF.

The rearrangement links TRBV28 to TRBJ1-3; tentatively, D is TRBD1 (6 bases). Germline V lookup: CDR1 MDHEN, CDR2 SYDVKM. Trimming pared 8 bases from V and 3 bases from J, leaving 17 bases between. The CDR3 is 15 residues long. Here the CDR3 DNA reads TGTGCCAGCTATGGTACAGGGATGGGTGGAAACACCATATATTTT. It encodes CASYGTGMGGNTIYF.